The 25 T cell receptor beta chains in this list originate from one sample, sequenced in a study of shared T cell receptors in the human thymus. The table came from immunoSEQ multiplex PCR; TCRdb's copy has only in-frame clones and leaves some out. Of approximately 68,000 clones listed, about 95% are singletons. Material for sequencing was thymocytes. Receptor source: a human donor.

The V gene is TRBV5-4, the J gene TRBJ1-1; D unresolved. Germline V gene data show CDR1 as SGHNT and CDR2 as YYREEE (reference sequence). There are 14 residues in the CDR3. Trimming pared 10 bases from V and 2 bases from J, leaving 18 bases between. CDR3 nucleotides: TGTGCCGGGCGGAGGGAGGTAACAAACACTGAAGCTTTCTTT. Amino acids: CAGRREVTNTEAFF.

This chain joins TRBV27 and TRBJ1-1; D call uncertain. The CDR3 is 12 residues long. Germline loops: CDR1 MNHEY, CDR2 SMNVEV (reference sequence). Deletions cut 5 bases from V and 6 bases from J, with 10 bases between. The DNA for the CDR3 is TGTGCCAGCAGTCCGGGGTTTTCTGAAGCTTTCTTT. It codes for CASSPGFSEAFF.

V and J are TRBV13 and TRBJ2-2; 7 nucleotides agree with TRBD2. In germline, CDR1 is PRHDT, CDR2 FYEKMQ (reference sequence). V shed 0 bases, J shed 4 bases, and the junction held 8 bases outside the gene matches. This CDR3 has 17 residues. The CDR3 protein is CASSLGPLAAGTGELFF. The DNA for the CDR3 is TGTGCCAGCAGCTTAGGACCCCTAGCGGCGGGCACCGGGGAGCTGTTTTTT.

The chain carries TRBV5-7 and TRBJ1-5, with 9 positions matching TRBD1. TRBV5-7 is flagged as an ORF with uncertain function. The CDR3 runs to 17 residues. The ends lost 4 bases at V and 2 bases at J; junction bases unmatched: 10. CDR3 DNA: TGTGCCAGCAGCCCTGGGACAGGGCAACGAGGCAATCAGCCCCAGCATTTT. This translates into CASSPGTGQRGNQPQHF.

The chain links TRBV15 to TRBJ2-6; D call uncertain. Trimming took off 5 bases at V and 1 base at J, with 12 bases between the two ends. This CDR3 has 16 residues. CDR1 and CDR2 from the germline V gene are LNHNV and YYDKDF (reference sequence). The CDR3 reads CATSLVKTSGANVLTF. CDR3 nucleotides: TGTGCCACCAGCCTTGTAAAAACTTCTGGGGCCAACGTCCTGACTTTC.

The CDR3: CASTSGQGAYGYTF. CDR3 DNA: TGTGCCAGCACTTCCGGACAGGGTGCCTATGGCTACACCTTC. The chain links TRBV2 to TRBJ1-2; 8 nucleotides line up with TRBD1. Germline CDR1 reads SNHLY; CDR2 reads FYNNEI. Trimming removed 7 bases from V and 4 bases from J; junction bases left unmatched: 8. The CDR3 is made up of 14 amino acids.

This rearrangement joins TRBV19 to TRBJ2-2, with TRBD2 matching 15 bases. The CDR3 has 20 residues. Trimming at V came to 5 bases and at J to 0 bases, leaving 10 bases not matched to a gene. The germline CDR1 and CDR2 sequences are LNHDA and SQIVND (reference sequence). The CDR3 DNA reads as TGTGCCAGTAGTCTCCTGGGACTAGCGGGGGGCAGAGCGAACACCGGGGAGCTGTTTTTT. As protein: CASSLLGLAGGRANTGELFF.

The V gene is TRBV5-1, the J gene TRBJ1-2; a possible D gene is TRBD1 (6 bases). V gave up 0 bases and J gave up 5 bases, with 23 bases separating them. CDR1 is SGHRS and CDR2 is YFSETQ in the germline V gene. The CDR3 runs 18 residues. This chain's CDR3 is CASSLARDKYEFGYGYTF. In nucleotides, the CDR3 is TGCGCCAGCAGCTTGGCCCGGGACAAGTACGAGTTTGGTTATGGCTACACCTTC.

This sequence joins TRBV15 and TRBJ2-1; perhaps TRBD1 as D (7 bases). Germline lookup yields CDR1 LNHNV and CDR2 YYDKDF (reference sequence). The CDR3 runs to 15 residues. V lost 7 bases and J 7 bases, leaving 20 bases between the germline ends. The CDR3 loop is CATKQGRCGRNEQFF. CDR3 nucleotide sequence: TGTGCCACCAAACAGGGGAGGTGTGGAAGGAATGAGCAGTTCTTC.

The chain couples TRBV27 to TRBJ2-1; weak D call: TRBD2 (6 bases). Trimming pared 4 bases from V and 6 bases from J, leaving 19 bases between. The CDR3 totals 16 residues. The germline CDR1 and CDR2 sequences are MNHEY and SMNVEV (reference sequence). The CDR3: CASSSGTLDGCNEQFF. The CDR3 DNA reads as TGTGCCAGCAGTTCCGGGACTTTGGACGGCTGCAATGAGCAGTTCTTC.

J is TRBJ1-6 and V is TRBV5-8; no definite D call. This CDR3 has 15 residues. Trimming left V 2 bases short and J 9 bases short, with 15 bases between. Germline CDR1 and CDR2: SGHTS and YDEGEE. Here the CDR3 DNA reads TGTGCCAGCAGCTTCACGGGGAGGTTGTTTTCACCCCTCCACTTT. Protein sequence: CASSFTGRLFSPLHF.

This chain connects TRBV6-5 to TRBJ2-7; D tentatively fits TRBD1 or TRBD2 (6 bases each). From germline, CDR1 is MNHEY and CDR2 SVGAGI. CDR3 length: 14 amino acids. V was pared by 7 bases and J by 3 bases, with 16 bases between. CDR3 region: CASTRGEEYYEQYF. CDR3 DNA: TGTGCCAGCACTAGGGGGGAAGAGTACTACGAGCAGTACTTC.

The chain couples TRBV6-5 to TRBJ2-1, with 7 bases fitting TRBD2. The V gene end was trimmed by 1 base and the J gene end by 7 bases; junction bases not matched to a gene: 4. The CDR3 is 14 residues long. CDR1 is MNHEY and CDR2 is SVGAGI in the germline V gene. The CDR3 DNA reads as TGTGCCAGCAGTTACTGGGGGACTACGAATGAGCAGTTCTTC. This gives the protein CASSYWGTTNEQFF.

The rearrangement uses TRBV4-2 and TRBJ2-7; no definite D call. Germline V CDR1 and CDR2: LGHNA, YNFKEQ. The V gene lost 1 base and the J gene lost 3 bases, with 13 bases spanning the gap. This CDR3 has 15 residues. The CDR3 region has the DNA TGTGCCAGCAGCCAAGCCTTCAAGGGTTTCTACGAGCAGTACTTC. This sequence encodes CASSQAFKGFYEQYF.

The V call is TRBV14, the J call TRBJ2-2; D may be TRBD1 (5 bases). Between the trimmed V and J ends, which lost 5 bases and 10 bases, there was a span of 11 bases. Looked up from germline, CDR1 is SGHDN and CDR2 is FVKESK. The length of the CDR3 is 12 residues. The CDR3 nucleotides read TGTGCCAGCAGCACCAGGGATGTGGAGCTGTTTTTT. Translation gives CASSTRDVELFF. The whole variable domain, remainder taken from reference TRBV14 and TRBJ2-2, is EAGVTQFPSHSVIEKGQTVTLRCDPISGHDNLYWYRRVMGKEIKFLLHFVKESKQDESGMPNNRFLAERTGGTYSTLKVQPAELEDSGVYFCASSTRDVELFFGEGSRLTVL.

V gene TRBV7-9 combines with J gene TRBJ2-3; D might be TRBD1 or TRBD2, each matching 6 bases. Germline CDR1 SEHNR, CDR2 FQNEAQ (reference sequence). There are 16 residues in the CDR3. V was cut by 5 bases and J by 6 bases, with 21 bases left in between. The CDR3 DNA sequence: TGTGCCAGCAGCAGTACCGGGACTGGGGGCTCGGATACGCAGTATTTT. It encodes CASSSTGTGGSDTQYF.

The chain combines TRBV4-1 with TRBJ1-4; D is uncertain. The germline CDR1 and CDR2 sequences are MGHRA and YSYEKL. V shed 0 bases and J shed 3 bases, with 14 bases lying between them. CDR3 size: 17 residues. In DNA, the CDR3 is TGCGCCAGCAGCCAAGATTCAAGGCCGTTTTCTAATGAAAAACTGTTTTTT. Amino acid sequence: CASSQDSRPFSNEKLFF.

The rearrangement links TRBV4-3 to TRBJ2-3; TRBD1 matches 10 bases. The CDR3 contains 19 residues. Germline values: CDR1 LGHNA, CDR2 YSLEER. Germline trimming cut 0 bases from V and 1 base from J; bases unmatched to any gene: 10. CDR3 DNA sequence: TGCGCCAGCAGCCAAGATAAAAGACAGGGGGCTGGCGGCACAGATACGCAGTATTTT. Its protein is CASSQDKRQGAGGTDTQYF.

V and J are TRBV2 and TRBJ1-3; D is undetermined. CDR1 and CDR2 (germline): SNHLY, FYNNEI. The CDR3 extends over 17 amino acids. Trimming took 3 bases from V and 4 from J, leaving 19 bases between them. DNA of the CDR3: TGTGCCAGCAGTGATGTAATCAGGAGACCTACCGGAAACACCATATATTTT. Translation gives CASSDVIRRPTGNTIYF.

V gene TRBV7-6 combines with J gene TRBJ1-6; D gene ambiguous. The germline gives CDR1 SGHVS, CDR2 FNYEAQ. Trimming removed 1 base from V and 10 bases from J, with 11 bases in between. This CDR3 has 14 amino acids. The CDR3 loop reads CASSLGDLDSPLHF. The CDR3 DNA reads TGTGCCAGCAGCTTAGGAGATCTGGACTCACCCCTCCACTTT.

CDR3 loop: CASSLEDSSGEVQPQHF. For the CDR3, the DNA is TGTGCCAGCAGCTTAGAGGACAGCTCCGGGGAAGTTCAGCCCCAGCATTTT. The V call is TRBV7-9, the J call TRBJ1-5, with a weak D call TRBD1 (6 bases). The CDR3 totals 17 residues. V dropped 1 base and J dropped 6 bases, with 19 bases sitting between them. Germline CDR1 and CDR2: SEHNR and FQNEAQ (reference sequence).

V and J are TRBV7-8 and TRBJ1-5, with D perhaps TRBD1 (5 bases). The CDR3 length is 15 residues. V was pared by 3 bases and J by 10 bases, with 19 bases between. Germline CDR1 reads SGHVS; CDR2 reads FQNEAQ. DNA of the CDR3: TGTGCCAGCAGCTTTAACAGGCTTTTAATCAGCCCCCAGCATTTT. Residues: CASSFNRLLISPQHF.

This chain joins TRBV25-1 and TRBJ2-2, with 7 nucleotides matching TRBD1. Germline values: CDR1 MGHDK, CDR2 SYGVNS. The CDR3 loop spans 15 amino acids. V was pared by 6 bases and J by 2 bases, with 6 bases of the junction left unmatched. The CDR3 spells CASSSGQFNTGELFF. In DNA, the CDR3 is TGTGCCAGCAGCTCGGGACAGTTTAACACCGGGGAGCTGTTTTTT.

Only one count was recorded for this clone. V is TRBV10-2 and J is TRBJ2-1, with D possibly matching TRBD2 (7 bases). This CDR3 contains 15 residues. The V gene lost 3 bases and the J gene lost 5 bases, with 14 bases spanning the gap. Germline CDR1 and CDR2: WSHSY and SAAADI. CDR3 sequence (DNA): TGCGCCAGCAGTGAAGGAGGGGGGGGTCACAATGAGCAGTTCTTC. It specifies CASSEGGGGHNEQFF.

This chain's CDR3 is CASRRQNTEAFF. The CDR3 DNA sequence: TGTGCCAGCAGACGTCAGAACACTGAAGCTTTCTTT. The chain uses TRBV2 and TRBJ1-1; D is unclear. This CDR3 comprises 12 residues. V was shortened by 6 bases and J by 1 base, with 6 bases between the two germline ends. Germline lookup yields CDR1 SNHLY and CDR2 FYNNEI.